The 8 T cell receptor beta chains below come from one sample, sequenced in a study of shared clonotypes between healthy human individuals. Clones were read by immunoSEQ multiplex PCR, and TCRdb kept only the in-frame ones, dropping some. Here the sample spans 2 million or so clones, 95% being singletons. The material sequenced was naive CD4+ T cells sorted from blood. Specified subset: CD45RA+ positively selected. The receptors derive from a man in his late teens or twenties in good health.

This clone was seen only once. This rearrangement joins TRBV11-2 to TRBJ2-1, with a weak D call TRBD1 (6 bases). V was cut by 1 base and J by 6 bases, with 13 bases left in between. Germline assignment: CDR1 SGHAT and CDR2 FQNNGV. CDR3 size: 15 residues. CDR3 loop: CASSLVAGVGNEQFF. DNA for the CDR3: TGTGCCAGCAGCTTAGTTGCAGGGGTTGGCAATGAGCAGTTCTTC.

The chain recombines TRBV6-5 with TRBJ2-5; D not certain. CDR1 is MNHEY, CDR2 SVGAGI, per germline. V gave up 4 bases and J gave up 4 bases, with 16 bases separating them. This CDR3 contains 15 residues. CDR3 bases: TGTGCCAGCAGTTCCCCTTCTGACCTCGGAGAGACCCAGTACTTC. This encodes CASSSPSDLGETQYF.

The CDR3 sequence is CASTRQAMNTEAFF. CDR3 in DNA: TGTGCCAGCACCCGACAGGCTATGAACACTGAAGCTTTCTTT. The rearrangement joins TRBV2 to TRBJ1-1, with D possibly being TRBD1 (6 bases). CDR1 is SNHLY and CDR2 is FYNNEI in the germline V gene. The CDR3 is made up of 14 amino acids. Trimming took 7 bases from V and 0 from J, leaving 12 bases between them.

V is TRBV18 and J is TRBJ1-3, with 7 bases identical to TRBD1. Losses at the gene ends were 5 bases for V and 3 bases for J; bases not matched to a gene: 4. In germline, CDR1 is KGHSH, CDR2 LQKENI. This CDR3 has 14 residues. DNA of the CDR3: TGTGCCAGCTCAACCGACAGGGATGGAAACACCATATATTTT. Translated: CASSTDRDGNTIYF.

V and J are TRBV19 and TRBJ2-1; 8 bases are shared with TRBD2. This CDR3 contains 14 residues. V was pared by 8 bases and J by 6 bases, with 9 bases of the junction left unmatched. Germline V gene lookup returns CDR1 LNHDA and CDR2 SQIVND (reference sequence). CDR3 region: CASLSGGKRNEQFF. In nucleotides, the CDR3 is TGTGCCAGTCTAAGCGGGGGTAAACGCAATGAGCAGTTCTTC.

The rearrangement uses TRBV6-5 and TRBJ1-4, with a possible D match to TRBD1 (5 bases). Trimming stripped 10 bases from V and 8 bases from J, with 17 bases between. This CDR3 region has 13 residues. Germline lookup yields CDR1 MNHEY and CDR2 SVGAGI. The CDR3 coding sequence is TGTGCCACCGCTCGGGGGGGAAAGGAAAAACTGTTTTTT. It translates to CATARGGKEKLFF.

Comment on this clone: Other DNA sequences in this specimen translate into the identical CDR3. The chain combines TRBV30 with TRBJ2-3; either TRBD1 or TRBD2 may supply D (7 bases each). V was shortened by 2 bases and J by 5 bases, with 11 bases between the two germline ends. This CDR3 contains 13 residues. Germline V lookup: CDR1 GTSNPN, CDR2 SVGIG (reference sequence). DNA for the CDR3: TGTGCCTGGAGTTCAGGGGGGGGAGATACGCAGTATTTT. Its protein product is CAWSSGGGDTQYF.

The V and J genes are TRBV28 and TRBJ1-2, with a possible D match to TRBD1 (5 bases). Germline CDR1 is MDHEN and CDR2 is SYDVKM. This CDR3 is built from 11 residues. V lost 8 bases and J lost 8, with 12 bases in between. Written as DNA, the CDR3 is TGTGCCAGCGGGGGTCAGGAGGGCTACACCTTC. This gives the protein CASGGQEGYTF.